The 27 T cell receptor beta chains presented below share a single source sample, sequenced in a study of beta chain features in type 1 diabetes. What was sequenced were expressed TCRB transcripts, since all of the isolated RNA had been reverse transcribed. Using immunoSEQ multiplex PCR, the repertoire was profiled, and TCRdb retains in-frame clones only, with some absent. Of about 620,000 clones in the sample, 15% to 19% were seen once. The sequencing input was naive CD4+ T cells from blood. The receptors were gathered from a man between 18 and 35 years old in good health.

The V call is TRBV2, the J call TRBJ1-1, with D possibly being TRBD1 (5 bases). Germline V lookup: CDR1 SNHLY, CDR2 FYNNEI. Trimming took 7 bases from V and 0 from J, leaving 12 bases between them. CDR3 length: 14 amino acids. CDR3 in DNA: TGTGCCAGCACCGCGCGCAGGGTGAACACTGAAGCTTTCTTT. Translation gives CASTARRVNTEAFF.

This clone was counted a few times. Additional DNA sequences in this sample encode the identical CDR3. V gene TRBV7-2 combines with J gene TRBJ2-3, with D possibly matching TRBD1 (6 bases). CDR1 and CDR2 (germline): SGHTA, FQGNSA. CDR3 length: 14 amino acids. Trimming removed 3 bases from V and 3 bases from J, with 10 bases in between. CDR3 region: CASSLARGTDTQYF. The CDR3 DNA is TGTGCCAGCAGCTTGGCCAGGGGAACAGATACGCAGTATTTT.

As for this clone: The same CDR3 can be traced to other DNA sequences in this sample. The chain couples TRBV6-5 to TRBJ1-1; no clear D gene. V lost 6 bases and J lost 5, with 7 bases in between. There are 11 residues in the CDR3. Germline assignment: CDR1 MNHEY and CDR2 SVGAGI. The CDR3 DNA follows: TGTGCCAGCAGCCGAGGGACTGAAGCTTTCTTT. This encodes CASSRGTEAFF.

The chain combines TRBV7-9 with TRBJ2-5, with TRBD2 matching 8 bases. V shed 3 bases, J shed 0 bases, and the junction held 6 bases outside the gene matches. Germline V gene data show CDR1 as SEHNR and CDR2 as FQNEAQ (reference sequence). The CDR3 is made up of 16 amino acids. DNA for the CDR3: TGTGCCAGCAGCTTTTATAGCGGGGTTGACCAAGAGACCCAGTACTTC. This codes for CASSFYSGVDQETQYF.

This clone was seen more than once but under ten times. V gene TRBV2 combines with J gene TRBJ2-5; TRBD2 agrees at 9 bases. V lost 7 bases and J lost 1; bases outside the gene matches: 4. CDR1 is SNHLY and CDR2 is FYNNEI in the germline V gene. The CDR3 runs 14 residues. DNA for the CDR3: TGTGCCAGCAAGGAGCGGGGGGTCCAAGAGACCCAGTACTTC. It specifies CASKERGVQETQYF.

The V and J genes are TRBV4-3 and TRBJ1-4, with TRBD1 matching over 7 bases. This CDR3 is built from 17 residues. The V gene end was trimmed by 0 bases and the J gene end by 15 bases; junction bases not matched to a gene: 19. Germline-derived CDR1 and CDR2 are LGHNA and YSLEER. CDR3 residues: CASSQELGGVPMMGMFF. Here the CDR3 DNA reads TGCGCCAGCAGCCAAGAACTAGGGGGCGTACCCATGATGGGGATGTTTTTT.

In its sample, this clone was seen a few times. The chain combines TRBV4-1 with TRBJ1-2; D not certain. CDR1 and CDR2 (germline): MGHRA, YSYEKL. The CDR3 length is 12 residues. Trimming cost V 0 bases and J 6 bases, with 5 bases left between them. The CDR3 loop reads CASSQDAHGYTF. The CDR3 nucleotides are TGCGCCAGCAGCCAAGATGCACATGGCTACACCTTC.

The V and J genes are TRBV5-1 and TRBJ2-7, with 7 bases aligning to TRBD2. The germline CDR1 and CDR2 sequences are SGHRS and YFSETQ. V gave up 6 bases and J gave up 2 bases; unmatched junction bases: 5. This CDR3 contains 13 residues. The CDR3 loop reads CASKTGGTYEQYF. DNA of the CDR3: TGCGCCAGCAAAACGGGGGGAACCTACGAGCAGTACTTC.

A word on this clone: Within the sample, other DNA sequences also encode this same CDR3. The CDR3: CASSPTGNTGELFF. CDR3 nucleotides: TGTGCCAGCTCACCGACAGGGAACACCGGGGAGCTGTTTTTT. V gene TRBV18 combines with J gene TRBJ2-2; perhaps TRBD1 as D (6 bases). The V gene's germline CDR1 is KGHSH and CDR2 LQKENI. With 3 bases removed from V and 1 base from J, the gap between germline ends came to 6 bases. The CDR3 length is 14 residues.

The J gene is TRBJ2-3, the V gene TRBV7-9; TRBD2 agrees at 7 bases. Per germline, CDR1 SEHNR and CDR2 FQNEAQ (reference sequence). Losses at the gene ends were 5 bases for V and 4 bases for J; bases not matched to a gene: 6. There are 14 residues in the CDR3. The CDR3 region is CASSQTSLADTQYF. In DNA, the CDR3 is TGTGCCAGCAGCCAGACTAGCTTGGCAGATACGCAGTATTTT.

In its sample, this clone was seen a few times. The CDR3 DNA reads TGTGCCAGCAGTCCAGGGGGGCCCTACGAGCAGTACTTC. It yields the protein CASSPGGPYEQYF. The chain couples TRBV9 to TRBJ2-7; a possible D gene is TRBD1 (7 bases). Germline lookup yields CDR1 SGDLS and CDR2 YYNGEE. The CDR3 contains 13 residues. V was cut by 5 bases and J by 2 bases, with 11 bases left in between.

This clone was seen more than once but under ten times. V is TRBV2 and J is TRBJ2-1; TRBD2 matches at 9 bases. The trim removed 4 bases at V and 3 bases at J, leaving 4 bases unmatched. Germline V CDR1 and CDR2: SNHLY, FYNNEI. The CDR3 contains 15 residues. This chain's CDR3 is CASSAISGSYNEQFF. Written as DNA, the CDR3 is TGTGCCAGCAGTGCGATTAGCGGGAGCTACAATGAGCAGTTCTTC.

The chain links TRBV7-2 to TRBJ2-5; 10 bases match TRBD2. The CDR3 has 15 residues. The V and J ends lost 2 bases and 5 bases, in that order; junction bases with no gene match: 5. The V gene's germline CDR1 is SGHTA and CDR2 FQGNSA. The CDR3 DNA follows: TGTGCCAGCAGCTTATCTCTAGCGGGAGCGGAGACCCAGTACTTC. Its protein product is CASSLSLAGAETQYF.

This clone appeared a few times. The chain couples TRBV29-1 to TRBJ1-4; D unclear. Germline CDR1 reads SQVTM; CDR2 reads ANQGSEA. The CDR3 is made up of 16 amino acids. V shed 5 bases and J shed 0 bases, with 16 bases lying between them. Here the CDR3 reads CSVRVGSGSTNEKLFF. Here the CDR3 DNA reads TGCAGCGTTCGTGTGGGATCTGGATCAACTAATGAAAAACTGTTTTTT.

The rearrangement joins TRBV4-3 to TRBJ2-1, with 10 bases that match TRBD1. Trimming removed 4 bases from V and 6 bases from J; junction bases left unmatched: 9. The CDR3 contains 16 residues. Germline V CDR1 and CDR2: LGHNA, YSLEER. In nucleotides, the CDR3 is TGCGCCAGCAGCCCTACCTACAGGACAGGGGGCAATGAGCAGTTCTTC. It encodes CASSPTYRTGGNEQFF.

The rearrangement links TRBV4-1 to TRBJ2-7; 11 bases match TRBD1. Germline V gene lookup returns CDR1 MGHRA and CDR2 YSYEKL. V trimming: 3 bases; J trimming: 6 bases; junction bases outside the gene matches: 7. The CDR3 is 15 residues long. CDR3 nucleotide sequence: TGCGCCAGCAGCCAGGTTCCGGGACAGGGGGTCGAGCAGTACTTC. Translated, it gives CASSQVPGQGVEQYF.

This sequence joins TRBV19 and TRBJ2-4; D is perhaps TRBD1 or TRBD2 (5 bases each). The CDR3 runs to 16 residues. V was cut by 3 bases and J by 3 bases, with 15 bases left in between. Germline V lookup: CDR1 LNHDA, CDR2 SQIVND (reference sequence). CDR3 loop: CASSIGGRAVKNIQYF. CDR3 bases: TGTGCCAGTAGTATTGGAGGCAGGGCTGTCAAAAACATTCAGTACTTC.

This clone appeared once. This rearrangement joins TRBV4-1 to TRBJ2-5; D ambiguous. V was cut by 3 bases and J by 1 base, with 18 bases left in between. There are 17 residues in the CDR3. CDR1 and CDR2 from the germline V gene are MGHRA and YSYEKL. CDR3 region: CASSHGAGKETQETQYF. The DNA for the CDR3 is TGCGCCAGCAGCCATGGAGCAGGCAAGGAGACCCAAGAGACCCAGTACTTC.

The J gene is TRBJ2-4, the V gene TRBV5-1; 7 nucleotides agree with TRBD2. Germline V CDR1 and CDR2: SGHRS, YFSETQ. V lost 3 bases and J lost 0; bases outside the gene matches: 0. This CDR3 has 14 residues. The CDR3 region has the DNA TGCGCCAGCAGCTCGGGGGGAGCCAAAAACATTCAGTACTTC. Translating it yields CASSSGGAKNIQYF.

This clone was detected a few times. The chain couples TRBV5-6 to TRBJ1-1; D is uncertain. Looked up from germline, CDR1 is SGHDT and CDR2 is YYEEEE. V lost 4 bases to trimming and J lost 4 bases, with 14 bases between them. The CDR3 is made up of 14 amino acids. The CDR3 region is CASSPRRDLTEAFF. The CDR3 DNA follows: TGTGCCAGCAGCCCCAGACGAGACCTCACTGAAGCTTTCTTT. Full variable domain (rest looked up from reference TRBV5-6 and TRBJ1-1): DAGVTQSPTHLIKTRGQQVTLRCSPKSGHDTVSWYQQALGQGPQFIFQYYEEEERQRGNFPDRFSGHQFPNYSSELNVNALLLGDSALYLCASSPRRDLTEAFFGQGTRLTVV.

The rearrangement uses TRBV9 and TRBJ2-7; weak D call: TRBD1 (5 bases). CDR1 is SGDLS, CDR2 YYNGEE, per germline. The CDR3 is made up of 15 amino acids. The germline V and J ends were trimmed by 4 bases and 2 bases, with 16 bases remaining between them. This CDR3 reads CASSPGSRVPYEQYF. The CDR3 coding sequence is TGTGCCAGCAGCCCTGGAAGCAGGGTCCCCTACGAGCAGTACTTC.

This chain joins TRBV28 and TRBJ1-2; D is possibly TRBD1 (6 bases). The CDR3 is 11 amino acids. Germline-derived CDR1 and CDR2 are MDHEN and SYDVKM. With 8 bases removed from V and 7 bases from J, the gap between germline ends came to 11 bases. CDR3 sequence (DNA): TGTGCCAGCGGTCTAGGGGGTGGCTACACCTTC. Protein: CASGLGGGYTF.

This clone showed up just a few times. The chain recombines TRBV30 with TRBJ1-4; no reliable D call. V lost 0 bases and J lost 0, with 5 bases in between. The CDR3 spans 14 residues. The germline V gene encodes CDR1 GTSNPN and CDR2 SVGIG (reference sequence). The CDR3 DNA follows: TGTGCCTGGAGTGTGGGGTCAACTAATGAAAAACTGTTTTTT. Encoded protein: CAWSVGSTNEKLFF.

This clone has only a few counts. This chain links TRBV19 with TRBJ2-6; D remains unclear. There are 16 residues in the CDR3. The V gene lost 7 bases and the J gene lost 0 bases, with 13 bases spanning the gap. From germline, CDR1 is LNHDA and CDR2 SQIVND (reference sequence). DNA of the CDR3: TGTGCCAGTACCCGCCCTGGAAACTCTGGGGCCAACGTCCTGACTTTC. Residues: CASTRPGNSGANVLTF.

The genes are TRBV27 and TRBJ1-5, with TRBD1 identical over 7 bases. Losses at the gene ends were 5 bases for V and 2 bases for J; bases not matched to a gene: 3. The germline CDR1 and CDR2 sequences are MNHEY and SMNVEV (reference sequence). This CDR3 has 14 residues. CDR3 amino acids: CASSTGTGNQPQHF. In DNA, the CDR3 is TGTGCCAGCAGTACCGGGACAGGCAATCAGCCCCAGCATTTT.

The chain links TRBV28 to TRBJ2-7; tentatively, D is TRBD1 or TRBD2 (5 bases each). Germline V gene data show CDR1 as MDHEN and CDR2 as SYDVKM. CDR3 length: 13 amino acids. The V and J ends lost 7 bases and 4 bases respectively, with 14 bases between them. CDR3 bases: TGTGCCAGCACCGGCAATGGGGGATACGAGCAGTACTTC. Translated, it gives CASTGNGGYEQYF.

The chain has TRBV4-1 and TRBJ1-1; D gene ambiguous. Germline V gene data show CDR1 as MGHRA and CDR2 as YSYEKL. The CDR3 length is 17 residues. The V gene lost 1 base and the J gene lost 1 base, with 16 bases spanning the gap. In DNA form, the CDR3 reads TGCGCCAGCAGCCAAGGAGGAGGCGCCAGGCCGAACACTGAAGCTTTCTTT. Its protein product is CASSQGGGARPNTEAFF.